This TCR beta chain was recovered during a study of beta chain features in type 1 diabetes. Background on the study: Taken together, all samples contributed some 98 million examined sorted cells.

Whole-study findings and limits: Patients with Type 1 diabetes showed moderately but significantly shorter TCRB CDR3s in all four CD4+ subsets. Equally in patients and controls, shorter templates might have been favored by PCR. At VDJ recombination sites, type 1 diabetes patients had fewer insertions and more deleted nucleotides.

On this clone itself: Its matching antigen is unknown.

This CDR3 has 14 amino acids. Germline V gene lookup returns CDR1 SGHAT and CDR2 FQNNGV. The V and J ends lost 1 base and 5 bases respectively, with 10 bases between them. TCRB transcripts that were expressed got sequenced, as all of the isolated RNA had been reverse transcribed. The data were produced by immunoSEQ multiplex PCR, yet TCRdb's version contains in-frame clones alone and is incomplete. Of fewer than 110,000 clones in the sample, under 30% were seen once. The sequence derives from a woman under 30 with type 1 diabetes. The sample consisted of central memory CD4+ T cells from blood. The J gene is TRBJ2-3, the V gene TRBV11-2, with no clear D. Here the CDR3 reads CASSLAPIVDTQYF. The CDR3 DNA follows: TGTGCCAGCAGCTTAGCCCCTATTGTAGATACGCAGTATTTT.